The T cell receptor (beta chain) described here comes from a study of multiple sclerosis patients with progressive multifocal leukoencephalopathy. Study outcomes and limitations: Findings may reflect JC virus infection or just general immunocompromise.

Regarding time point: before natalizumab initiation. Comments on this clone: The antigen is not known.

With V trimmed by 4 bases and J by 8 bases, 7 bases remained unmatched. In germline, CDR1 is KGHSH, CDR2 LQKENI. The CDR3 sequence is 15 residues long. Produced via immunoSEQ multiplex PCR; TCRdb's table is partial and in-frame only. The sample yields roughly 28,000 clones, 70% to 90% seen once. This chain uses TRBV18 with TRBJ1-4; 10 bases match TRBD1. The source of this sequence is a human donor with multiple sclerosis. The sample taken for sequencing was PBMCs. The CDR3 DNA reads TGTGCCAGCTCACGGGGACAGGGGATATGGGAAAAACTGTTTTTT. Its protein product is CASSRGQGIWEKLFF.